Listed here are 19 T cell receptor beta chains from one sample, sequenced in a study of T cells in Graves' hyperthyroidism and ophthalmopathy. RNA transcripts provided the source from which TCR beta CDR3 regions were amplified. The HTBI primer set served for first-round RT-PCR of the TCR CDR3. TCRdb reanalysed the multiplex PCR reads using MiXCR and keeps one entry per CDR3 protein. The sample records hundreds of thousands of distinct CDR3 sequences, about 14% being singletons. The specimen was blood. The receptors shown here come from a young woman with Graves' hyperthyroidism.

In this sample, this clonotype turned up many times. The chain employs TRBV30 and TRBJ2-7; D ambiguous. Between the trimmed V and J ends, which lost 4 bases and 5 bases, there was a span of 12 bases. The CDR3 covers 12 residues. Germline CDR1 is GTSNPN and CDR2 is SVGIG (reference sequence). This CDR3 is CAWKYGLHEQYF. CDR3 nucleotide sequence: TGTGCCTGGAAGTATGGGCTCCACGAGCAGTACTTC.

This clonotype was seen repeatedly, ten times or more. This chain links TRBV2 with TRBJ1-5, with 7 bases that match TRBD1. The V and J ends lost 0 bases and 3 bases, in that order; junction bases with no gene match: 2. This CDR3 spans 15 amino acids. Per the germline V gene, CDR1 is SNHLY and CDR2 is FYNNEI. The CDR3 DNA is TGTGCCAGCAGTGAAGCGCAGGGGGACAATCAGCCCCAGCATTTT. Protein: CASSEAQGDNQPQHF.

This clonotype came up many times. This chain joins TRBV2 and TRBJ2-4, with a weak D call TRBD1 (5 bases). Germline V lookup: CDR1 SNHLY, CDR2 FYNNEI. The V gene lost 4 bases and the J gene lost 0 bases, with 16 bases spanning the gap. The CDR3 contains 17 residues. CDR3 in amino acids: CASSARGLLIAKNIQYF. As DNA, the CDR3 is TGTGCCAGCAGTGCAAGGGGTTTGCTCATAGCCAAAAACATTCAGTACTTC.

This clonotype was recorded many times. CDR3 loop: CASRADYPGSYNEQFF. For the CDR3, the DNA is TGTGCCAGCAGGGCGGACTACCCCGGCTCCTACAATGAGCAGTTCTTC. This chain links TRBV12-3 or TRBV12-4 with TRBJ2-1, with D perhaps TRBD2 (6 bases). Trimming left V 6 bases short and J 0 bases short, with 15 bases between. The length of the CDR3 is 16 residues.

This clonotype was observed at least ten times. The V call is TRBV11-1, the J call TRBJ1-1, with D unresolved. Germline V gene lookup returns CDR1 SGHAT and CDR2 FQDESV (reference sequence). CDR3 length equals 14 residues. V was shortened by 2 bases and J by 4 bases, with 11 bases between the two germline ends. The CDR3 bases are TGTGCCAGCAGCTTAACCGCCGGCTCCACTGAAGCTTTCTTT. This sequence encodes CASSLTAGSTEAFF. The complete variable domain, with remaining parts taken from reference TRBV11-1 and TRBJ1-1, reads EAEVAQSPRYKITEKSQAVAFWCDPISGHATLYWYRQILGQGPELLVQFQDESVVDDSQLPKDRFSAERLKGVDSTLKIQPAELGDSAMYLCASSLTAGSTEAFFGQGTRLTVV.

This clonotype was recorded at least ten times. V and J are TRBV6-5 and TRBJ1-5; D might be TRBD1 (6 bases). This CDR3 spans 14 amino acids. Germline assignment: CDR1 MNHEY and CDR2 SVGAGI. Trimming took 2 bases from V and 5 from J, leaving 10 bases between them. CDR3 DNA: TGTGCCAGCAGTTACAACAGGGATCATCAGCCCCAGCATTTT. It yields the protein CASSYNRDHQPQHF.

The rearrangement uses TRBV4-1 and TRBJ1-2; TRBD1 matches 7 bases. Per germline, CDR1 MGHRA and CDR2 YSYEKL. CDR3 size: 16 residues. Trimming cost V 1 base and J 4 bases; bases outside gene matches: 9. As DNA, the CDR3 is TGCGCCAGCAGCCAAGCCGGACAGGTCAGGGGCTATGGCTACACCTTC. The encoded protein is CASSQAGQVRGYGYTF.

There are many counts of this clonotype. The chain joins TRBV4-3 to TRBJ2-7, with a weak D call TRBD2 (5 bases). The CDR3 is 15 amino acids. The V end was cut by 1 base, the J end by 4 bases, with 14 bases between. Germline CDR1 and CDR2: LGHNA and YSLEER. The CDR3 region is CASSQGSLSGYEQYF. DNA of the CDR3: TGCGCCAGCAGCCAAGGGAGCCTCTCGGGATACGAGCAGTACTTC.

This clonotype was counted ten times or more. CDR3 DNA sequence: TGTGCCAGCAGCTTAGAACGGACTGTCGACTACGAGCAGTACTTC. This translates into CASSLERTVDYEQYF. This chain uses TRBV11-2 with TRBJ2-7; possibly TRBD2 for D (5 bases). Germline V CDR1 and CDR2: SGHAT, FQNNGV. Between the trimmed V and J ends, which lost 0 bases and 3 bases, there was a span of 12 bases. This CDR3 contains 15 residues.

The table lists this clonotype with many counts. The rearrangement uses TRBV7-9 and TRBJ2-7, with 10 bases that match TRBD1. The CDR3 covers 18 residues. Germline values: CDR1 SEHNR, CDR2 FQNEAQ (reference sequence). Trimming removed 5 bases from V and 2 bases from J; junction bases left unmatched: 15. This chain's CDR3 is CASSQRTGGTWGTYEQYF. DNA of the CDR3: TGTGCCAGCAGCCAACGGACAGGGGGGACATGGGGGACCTACGAGCAGTACTTC.

The chain uses TRBV6-5 and TRBJ2-7; 7 bases fit TRBD1. With 0 bases clipped from V and 6 bases from J, the junction kept 8 bases outside the gene matches. CDR3 length equals 15 residues. The germline V gene encodes CDR1 MNHEY and CDR2 SVGAGI. CDR3 amino acids: CASSYSSDRVFEQYF. The CDR3 DNA reads TGTGCCAGCAGTTACTCGAGTGACAGGGTTTTCGAGCAGTACTTC.

This clonotype was found many times. The chain combines TRBV7-8 with TRBJ2-3; D is ambiguous. Germline CDR1 reads SGHVS; CDR2 reads FQNEAQ. Trimming pared 5 bases from V and 6 bases from J, leaving 18 bases between. The CDR3 runs to 15 residues. The DNA for the CDR3 is TGTGCCAGCAGCCCCCCGGCACGCAGGCCCGATACGCAGTATTTT. It encodes CASSPPARRPDTQYF.

The chain carries TRBV7-2 and TRBJ1-1; 7 nucleotides line up with TRBD1. Germline-derived CDR1 and CDR2 are SGHTA and FQGNSA. The CDR3 is 13 residues long. V lost 8 bases, J lost 9 bases, and 12 bases stayed unmatched. CDR3 residues: CASGPGQTSKAFF. Here the CDR3 DNA reads TGTGCCAGCGGTCCGGGACAGACGTCTAAAGCTTTCTTT.

This clonotype was counted ten times or more. The chain joins TRBV6-2 or TRBV6-3 to TRBJ2-1; TRBD2 aligns across 7 bases. V gave up 2 bases and J gave up 1 base; unmatched junction bases: 2. CDR1 and CDR2 (germline): MNHEY, SVGEGT. The CDR3 extends over 15 amino acids. CDR3 bases: TGTGCCAGCAGTTACGCTAGCGGTTCCTACAATGAGCAGTTCTTC. This translates into CASSYASGSYNEQFF.

This clonotype was counted at least ten times. This sequence joins TRBV20-1 and TRBJ1-5; TRBD1 matches 11 bases. Germline loops: CDR1 DFQATT, CDR2 SNEGSKA (reference sequence). V dropped 0 bases and J dropped 4; count of bases not matched to a gene: 5. This CDR3 has 16 residues. CDR3 residues: CSARDAGQGANQPQHF. In DNA form, the CDR3 reads TGCAGTGCTAGAGATGCCGGACAGGGGGCTAATCAGCCCCAGCATTTT.

The J gene is TRBJ1-2, the V gene TRBV11-2; D uncertain. Trimming cost V 1 base and J 5 bases, with 8 bases left between them. Per germline, CDR1 SGHAT and CDR2 FQNNGV. This CDR3 region has 13 residues. The CDR3: CASSLGHIYGYTF. The CDR3 DNA follows: TGTGCCAGCAGCTTAGGACATATTTATGGCTACACCTTC.

This clonotype was seen a few times. The rearrangement uses TRBV20-1 and TRBJ1-5; perhaps TRBD1 as D (6 bases). The CDR3 has 12 residues. V was pared by 4 bases and J by 4 bases, with 8 bases between. Germline V CDR1 and CDR2: DFQATT, SNEGSKA (reference sequence). The chain's CDR3 is CSANRENQPQHF. The CDR3 nucleotides read TGCAGTGCTAACAGGGAGAATCAGCCCCAGCATTTT.

This chain uses TRBV9 with TRBJ2-1, with TRBD2 matching 15 bases. V was clipped by 4 bases and J by 7 bases; unmatched bases: 21. There are 21 residues in the CDR3. CDR1 and CDR2 from the germline V gene are SGDLS and YYNGEE. The CDR3 coding sequence is TGTGCCAGCAGCCCTCAAACTCAGGGACTAGCGGGAGGACGGTTTGAGAATGAGCAGTTCTTC. This gives the protein CASSPQTQGLAGGRFENEQFF.

There are many counts of this clonotype. This rearrangement joins TRBV7-9 to TRBJ2-1, with no clear D. The CDR3 sequence is 11 residues long. V lost 6 bases and J lost 5, with 5 bases in between. Germline lookup yields CDR1 SEHNR and CDR2 FQNEAQ (reference sequence). CDR3 in DNA: TGTGCCAGCAGTTTCCACAATGAGCAGTTCTTC. It codes for CASSFHNEQFF.